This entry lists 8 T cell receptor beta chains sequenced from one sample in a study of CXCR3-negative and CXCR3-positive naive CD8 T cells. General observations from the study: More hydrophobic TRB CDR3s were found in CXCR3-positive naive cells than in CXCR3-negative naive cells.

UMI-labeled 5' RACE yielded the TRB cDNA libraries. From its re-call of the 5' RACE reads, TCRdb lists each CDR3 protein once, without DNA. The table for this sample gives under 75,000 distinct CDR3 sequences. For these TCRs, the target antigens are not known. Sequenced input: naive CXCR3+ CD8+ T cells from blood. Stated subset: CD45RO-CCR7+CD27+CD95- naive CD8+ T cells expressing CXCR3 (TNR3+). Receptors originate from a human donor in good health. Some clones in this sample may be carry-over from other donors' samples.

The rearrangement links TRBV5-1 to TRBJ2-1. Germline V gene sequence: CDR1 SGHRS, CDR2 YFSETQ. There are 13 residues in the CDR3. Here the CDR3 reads CASRDPRRNEQFF.

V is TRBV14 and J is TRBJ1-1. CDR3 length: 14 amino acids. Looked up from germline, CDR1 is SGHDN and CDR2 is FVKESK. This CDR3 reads CASSQMRTNTEAFF.

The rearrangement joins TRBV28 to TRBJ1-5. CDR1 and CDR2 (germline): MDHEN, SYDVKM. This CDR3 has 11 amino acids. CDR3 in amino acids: CASSFGQPQHF.

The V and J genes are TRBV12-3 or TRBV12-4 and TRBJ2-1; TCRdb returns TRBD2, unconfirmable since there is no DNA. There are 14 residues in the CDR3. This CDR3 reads CASSLAGGYNEQFF.

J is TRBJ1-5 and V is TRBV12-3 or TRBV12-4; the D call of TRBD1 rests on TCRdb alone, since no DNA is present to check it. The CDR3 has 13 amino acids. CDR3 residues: CASSPGAVGPQHF.

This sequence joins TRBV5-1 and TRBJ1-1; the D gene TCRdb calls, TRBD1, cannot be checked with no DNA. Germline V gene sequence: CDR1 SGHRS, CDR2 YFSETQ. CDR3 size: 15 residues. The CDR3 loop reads CASSLGQGGNTEAFF.

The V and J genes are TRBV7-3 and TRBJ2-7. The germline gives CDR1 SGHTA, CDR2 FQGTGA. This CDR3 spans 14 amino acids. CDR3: CASSLTGSTYEQYF.

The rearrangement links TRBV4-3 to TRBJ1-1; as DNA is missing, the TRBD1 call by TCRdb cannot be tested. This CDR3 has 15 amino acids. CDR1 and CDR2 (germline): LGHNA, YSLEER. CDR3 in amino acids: CASSQDRGPNTEAFF.